Following are 12 T cell receptor beta chains from one sample sequenced in a study of neurological immune-mediated disorders. Time point noted: longitudinal time-point 3. TCRdb recomputed calls from the 5' RACE reads with MiXCR, one row per CDR3 protein. Counted here are approximately 89,000 distinct CDR3 sequences, around 4% occurring once; the ten biggest clones make up over 5.5%. Source material: PBMCs. Every receptor here comes from a woman aged 60-70 years with multiple sclerosis.

This clonotype was counted at least ten times. J is TRBJ1-5 and V is TRBV6-5, with 12 bases lining up with TRBD1. CDR3 length: 18 residues. Germline CDR1 is MNHEY and CDR2 is SVGAGI. J was trimmed by 6 bases and V by 6 bases; bases with no gene match: 15. The DNA of the CDR3 is TGTGCCAGCAGCCGCGGAAGTCCCGGGACAGGGGGCACTCAGCCCCAGCATTTT. Translated: CASSRGSPGTGGTQPQHF.

This clonotype was recorded many times. This chain links TRBV5-1 with TRBJ2-1; TRBD2 matches at 14 bases. CDR3 length equals 16 residues. With V trimmed by 1 base and J by 7 bases, 4 bases remained unmatched. The germline V gene encodes CDR1 SGHRS and CDR2 YFSETQ. The CDR3 sequence is CASSLSGLAGGNEQFF. DNA of the CDR3: TGCGCCAGCAGCTTGTCCGGACTAGCGGGGGGAAATGAGCAGTTCTTC.

This clonotype came up many times. This sequence joins TRBV29-1 and TRBJ2-1, with no clear D. With 4 bases removed from V and 6 bases from J, the gap between germline ends came to 7 bases. The CDR3 is made up of 11 amino acids. CDR1 SQVTM and CDR2 ANQGSEA come from the germline V gene. The CDR3 DNA is TGCAGCGTTGTACCACCCAATGAGCAGTTCTTC. Translation: CSVVPPNEQFF.

This clonotype was observed many times. The chain couples TRBV6-5 to TRBJ2-5, with TRBD1 as a possible D gene (6 bases). V was cut by 4 bases and J by 7 bases, with 16 bases left in between. The CDR3 has 14 amino acids. In germline, CDR1 is MNHEY, CDR2 SVGAGI. The CDR3 loop is CASSSRWQGGTQYF. In DNA form, the CDR3 reads TGTGCCAGCAGTTCACGATGGCAAGGGGGGACCCAGTACTTC.

The sample holds many counts of this clonotype. The chain employs TRBV5-1 and TRBJ1-1; D is unresolved. Trimming pared 0 bases from V and 1 base from J, leaving 10 bases between. Germline V gene data show CDR1 as SGHRS and CDR2 as YFSETQ. This CDR3 is 15 amino acids long. This CDR3 reads CASSLGNFQNTEAFF. The CDR3 DNA follows: TGCGCCAGCAGCTTGGGGAACTTTCAGAACACTGAAGCTTTCTTT. The complete variable domain, with remaining parts taken from reference TRBV5-1 and TRBJ1-1, reads KAGVTQTPRYLIKTRGQQVTLSCSPISGHRSVSWYQQTPGQGLQFLFEYFSETQRNKGNFPGRFSGRQFSNSRSEMNVSTLELGDSALYLCASSLGNFQNTEAFFGQGTRLTVV.

This clonotype occurred many times. The chain links TRBV6-6 to TRBJ1-2, with TRBD1 matching over 9 bases. This CDR3 spans 14 amino acids. Looked up from germline, CDR1 is MNHNY and CDR2 is SVGAGI (reference sequence). V trimming: 8 bases; J trimming: 6 bases; junction bases outside the gene matches: 10. The CDR3 coding sequence is TGTGCCAGCGGGGACAGGGCCGGTTTTGATGGCTACACCTTC. Protein product: CASGDRAGFDGYTF.

Ten or more counts support this clonotype. The rearrangement joins TRBV20-1 to TRBJ2-7; 7 bases agree with TRBD1. The V and J ends lost 3 bases and 2 bases, in that order; junction bases with no gene match: 7. CDR1 and CDR2 from the germline V gene are DFQATT and SNEGSKA (reference sequence). This CDR3 region has 14 residues. The CDR3 region is CSARGPGGPYEQYF. DNA for the CDR3: TGCAGTGCTAGGGGTCCAGGGGGTCCCTACGAGCAGTACTTC.

This clonotype was counted many times. The rearrangement joins TRBV24-1 to TRBJ2-2, with D possibly matching TRBD1 (8 bases). Germline-derived CDR1 and CDR2 are KGHDR and SFDVKD. The V end lost 5 bases, the J end lost 0 bases, and 15 bases lay between the germline ends. CDR3 length equals 17 residues. In nucleotides, the CDR3 is TGTGCCACCAGTGCCGGGGGGACAGGAGCGAACACCGGGGAGCTGTTTTTT. Its protein product is CATSAGGTGANTGELFF.

This clonotype came up many times. V gene TRBV6-6 combines with J gene TRBJ1-1; a possible D gene is TRBD1 (5 bases). The germline V gene encodes CDR1 MNHNY and CDR2 SVGAGI (reference sequence). The CDR3 is 14 amino acids. V lost 6 bases to trimming and J lost 5 bases, with 16 bases between them. The CDR3 is CASRVAGRDTEAFF. CDR3 bases: TGTGCCAGCAGAGTGGCAGGGCGGGATACTGAAGCTTTCTTT.

There are many counts of this clonotype. Here the CDR3 reads CASSLDVGLNTDTQYF. Here the CDR3 DNA reads TGTGCCAGCAGCTTGGATGTTGGACTCAACACAGATACGCAGTATTTT. The genes are TRBV5-5 and TRBJ2-3, with a weak D call TRBD2 (5 bases). Trimming took off 0 bases at V and 2 bases at J, with 13 bases between the two ends. There are 16 residues in the CDR3. Germline V gene sequence: CDR1 SGHKS, CDR2 YYEKEE (reference sequence). Complete variable domain (other parts from reference TRBV5-5 and TRBJ2-3): DAGVTQSPTHLIKTRGQQVTLRCSPISGHKSVSWYQQVLGQGPQFIFQYYEKEERGRGNFPDRFSARQFPNYSSELNVNALLLGDSALYLCASSLDVGLNTDTQYFGPGTRLTVL.

There are many counts of this clonotype. The genes are TRBV20-1 and TRBJ2-7, with 9 bases matching TRBD2. V was clipped by 6 bases and J by 6 bases; unmatched bases: 6. Looked up from germline, CDR1 is DFQATT and CDR2 is SNEGSKA (reference sequence). The CDR3 covers 12 residues. The CDR3 sequence: CSAPGTSLEQYF. CDR3 sequence (DNA): TGCAGTGCACCCGGGACTAGCCTCGAGCAGTACTTC.

This clonotype was counted at least ten times. The chain recombines TRBV9 with TRBJ2-7; D is uncertain. The CDR3 spans 11 residues. The V gene lost 4 bases and the J gene lost 3 bases, with 5 bases spanning the gap. CDR1 and CDR2 from the germline V gene are SGDLS and YYNGEE. The CDR3, as DNA: TGTGCCAGCAGCCCTCTCTACGAGCAGTACTTC. It yields the protein CASSPLYEQYF. The entire variable domain, with the rest obtained from reference TRBV9 and TRBJ2-7, is as follows: DSGVTQTPKHLITATGQRVTLRCSPRSGDLSVYWYQQSLDQGLQFLIQYYNGEERAKGNILERFSAQQFPDLHSELNLSSLELGDSALYFCASSPLYEQYFGPGTRLTVT.